This TCR beta chain was documented in a study of cytomegalovirus exposure and HLA in healthy donors. Whole-study context: A later analysis reported the 90 to 150 validation repertoires used the same platform as the roughly 670 first-cohort repertoires. Overall study results and limits: Subsequent analysis of the 120 or so validation repertoires found a tendency for first-cohort TCR clusters to co-occur. Among TCR beta chains, those listed as cytomegalovirus-associated numbered roughly 150.

These donors were members of the roughly 120-subject validation cohort, a group separate from the roughly 670-subject first cohort. The repertoire was sequenced with immunoSEQ multiplex PCR; TCRdb's copy has only in-frame clones and lacks some. The profile shows about 140,000 clones, 85% to 90% of them singletons. Turning to this clone: Its matching antigen is unknown.

The CDR3 spans 13 residues. CDR1 SQVTM and CDR2 ANQGSEA come from the germline V gene. Between the trimmed V and J ends, which lost 8 bases and 3 bases, there was a span of 14 bases. The chain carries TRBV29-1 and TRBJ1-5, with D possibly matching TRBD1 (6 bases). The sequenced material came from PBMCs. The receptor's source is a woman under 30 in good health and CMV-seropositive. The CDR3 here is CSYSKGDNQPQHF. The CDR3 DNA is TGCAGCTATTCCAAGGGGGACAATCAGCCCCAGCATTTT.